This T cell receptor (beta chain) originates from a study of blood T cells in healthy people across ages. Per the germline V gene, CDR1 is DFQATT and CDR2 is SNEGSKA (reference sequence). With 6 bases clipped from V and 4 bases from J, the junction kept 5 bases outside the gene matches. The CDR3 runs to 12 residues. This clonotype was found a few times. The authors ran a second PCR of roughly 6 to 12 cycles using a sample-barcoded 5' primer and a J-beta primer mix. Each cDNA molecule received a tag from a template-switch adaptor that had 12 random nucleotides. TCRdb re-called the 5' RACE reads through MiXCR, storing one row per CDR3 protein. The sample consists of fewer than 2 million distinct CDR3 sequences, 39% of them appearing once.

Sequencing input: blood. This sequence was found in a human donor in good health. The rearrangement uses TRBV20-1 and TRBJ2-5; TRBD1 matches at 7 bases. CDR3 sequence (DNA): TGCAGTGCAAACGACAGGGTAGAGACCCAGTACTTC. This codes for CSANDRVETQYF.